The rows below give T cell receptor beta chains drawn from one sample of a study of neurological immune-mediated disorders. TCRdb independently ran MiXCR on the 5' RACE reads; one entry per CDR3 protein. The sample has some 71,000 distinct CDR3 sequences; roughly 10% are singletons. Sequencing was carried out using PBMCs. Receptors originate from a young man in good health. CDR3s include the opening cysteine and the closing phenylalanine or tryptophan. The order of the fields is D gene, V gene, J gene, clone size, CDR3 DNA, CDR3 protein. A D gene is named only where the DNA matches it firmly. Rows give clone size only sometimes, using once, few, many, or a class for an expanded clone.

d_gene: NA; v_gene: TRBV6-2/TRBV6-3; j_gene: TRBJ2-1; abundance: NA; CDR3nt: TGTGCCAGCATCAAAAGGGACGGCTCCCATGAGCAGTTCTTC; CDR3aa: CASIKRDGSHEQFF
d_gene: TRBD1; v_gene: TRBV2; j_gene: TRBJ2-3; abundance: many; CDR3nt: TGTGCCAGCAGGGGGACGGACAGGGTTTATCAGTATTTT; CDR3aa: CASRGTDRVYQYF
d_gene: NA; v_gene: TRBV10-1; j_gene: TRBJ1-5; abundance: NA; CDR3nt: TGCGCCAGCAGTGAGTCGGGGGGGCCCCAGCATTTT; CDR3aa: CASSESGGPQHF
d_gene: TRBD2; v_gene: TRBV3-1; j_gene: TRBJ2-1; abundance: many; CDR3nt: TGTGCCAGCAGCCAATTAGCGGGGACCGGCAATGAGCAGTTCTTC; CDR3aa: CASSQLAGTGNEQFF
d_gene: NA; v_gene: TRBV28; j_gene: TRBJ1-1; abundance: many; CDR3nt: TGTGCCAGCAGATTGCAGAGGAACACTGAAGCTTTCTTT; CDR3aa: CASRLQRNTEAFF
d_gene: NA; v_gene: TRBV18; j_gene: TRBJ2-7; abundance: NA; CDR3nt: TGTGCCAGCTCACCTCCCGACACTAGCTCCTACGAGCAGTACTTC; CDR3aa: CASSPPDTSSYEQYF
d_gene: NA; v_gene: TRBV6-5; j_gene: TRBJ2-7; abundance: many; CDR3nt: TGTGCCAGCAGCCCCCCGGACTATCCGTACGAGCAGTACTTC; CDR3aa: CASSPPDYPYEQYF
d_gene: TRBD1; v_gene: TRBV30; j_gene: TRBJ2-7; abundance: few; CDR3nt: TGTGCCTGGAGTCAATGGACAGGCTACGAGCAGTACTTC; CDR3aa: CAWSQWTGYEQYF
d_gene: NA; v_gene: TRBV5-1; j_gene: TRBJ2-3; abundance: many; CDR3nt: TGCTCCAGCAGCCCACCCACAGATACGCAGTATTTT; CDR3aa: CSSSPPTDTQYF
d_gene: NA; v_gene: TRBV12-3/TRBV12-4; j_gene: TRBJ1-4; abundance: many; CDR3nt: TGTGCCAGCAGTGCCGGGACTGAAAAACTGTTTTTT; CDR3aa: CASSAGTEKLFF
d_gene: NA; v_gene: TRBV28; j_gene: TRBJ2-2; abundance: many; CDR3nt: TGTGCCAGCAGTCCGGGGGAGCTAGCGTCCGGGGAGCTGTTTTTT; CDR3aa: CASSPGELASGELFF
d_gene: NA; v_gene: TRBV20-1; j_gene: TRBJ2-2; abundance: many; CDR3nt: TGCAGTCCTCGAGAGGAGGTCGCCGGGGAGCTGTTTTTT; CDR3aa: CSPREEVAGELFF
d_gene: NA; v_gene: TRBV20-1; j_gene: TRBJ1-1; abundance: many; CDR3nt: TGCAGTGCCTCGGGGGGTAACACTGAAGCTTTCTTT; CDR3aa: CSASGGNTEAFF
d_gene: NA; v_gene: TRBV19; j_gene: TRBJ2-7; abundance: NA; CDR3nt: TGTGCCAGTACCCGGGACAACCTGCCTGACGAGCAGTACTTC; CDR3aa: CASTRDNLPDEQYF
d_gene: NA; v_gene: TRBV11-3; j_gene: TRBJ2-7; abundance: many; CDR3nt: TGTGCCAGCAGCTTAGATGGCGACTACGAGCAGTACTTC; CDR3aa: CASSLDGDYEQYF
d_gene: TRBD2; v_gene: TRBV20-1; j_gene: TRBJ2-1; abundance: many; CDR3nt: TGCAGTGCTCCGACTAGCGGGAGTTTTGGTGAGCAGTTCTTC; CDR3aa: CSAPTSGSFGEQFF
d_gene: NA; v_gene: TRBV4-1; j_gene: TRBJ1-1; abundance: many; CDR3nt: TGCGCCAGCAGCCAAGATGCGTCTGGGGGCATGTACACTGAAGCTTTCTTT; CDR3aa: CASSQDASGGMYTEAFF
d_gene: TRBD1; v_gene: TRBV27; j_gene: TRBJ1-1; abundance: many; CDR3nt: TGTGCCAGCAGTTGGACAGGGGGAGAAGCTTTCTTT; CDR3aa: CASSWTGGEAFF